The clone carrying this T cell receptor beta chain has only a few counts. Per the authors' pipeline: The assay estimated nucleated cells by amplifying reference gene primers. TCRdb's copy holds only in-frame clones and misses some; the assay was immunoSEQ multiplex PCR. V and J calls and clone size are given by that table; D and trimming were obtained from the DNA. Here the sample spans under 150,000 clones, 75% to 90% being singletons. These data come from a study of blood T cell repertoires in COVID-19. Study background: Material from acute and convalescent COVID-19 was sourced from the United States, Italy and Spain. The cDNA or gDNA used as material had been derived from T cells, B-cell-depleted T cells, or PBMCs.

Germline-derived CDR1 and CDR2 are SNHLY and FYNNEI. This CDR3 comprises 13 residues. Between the trimmed V and J ends, which lost 4 bases and 6 bases, there was a span of 10 bases. The specimen sequenced was peripheral blood. The receptor comes from a human donor in a cohort sampled during active COVID-19. This sequence joins TRBV2 and TRBJ1-5; tentative D call: TRBD1 (5 bases). CDR3 DNA sequence: TGTGCCAGCAGTGGGGGGGTTGGTCAGCCCCAGCATTTT. This codes for CASSGGVGQPQHF.